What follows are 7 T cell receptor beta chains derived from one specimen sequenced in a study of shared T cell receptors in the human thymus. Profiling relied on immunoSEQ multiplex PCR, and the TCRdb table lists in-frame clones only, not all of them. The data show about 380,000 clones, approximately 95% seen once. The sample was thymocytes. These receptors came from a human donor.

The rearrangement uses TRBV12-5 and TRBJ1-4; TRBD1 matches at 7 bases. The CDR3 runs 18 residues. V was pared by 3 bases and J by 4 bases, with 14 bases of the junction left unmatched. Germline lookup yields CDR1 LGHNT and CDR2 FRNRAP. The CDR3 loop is CASGFRQGSPTGNEKLFF. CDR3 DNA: TGTGCTAGTGGTTTCCGACAGGGTTCCCCCACAGGTAATGAAAAACTGTTTTTT.

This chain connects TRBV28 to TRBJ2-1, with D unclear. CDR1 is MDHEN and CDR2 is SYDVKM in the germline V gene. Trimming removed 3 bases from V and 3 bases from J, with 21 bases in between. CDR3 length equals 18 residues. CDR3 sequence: CASSLTRRSGHFYNEQFF. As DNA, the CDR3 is TGTGCCAGCAGTTTGACCCGACGATCGGGCCACTTCTACAATGAGCAGTTCTTC.

CDR3 coding DNA: TGTGCCAGTGGGGCTAGCGGGAGGTGTGGCAATGAGCAGTTCTTC. Translation: CASGASGRCGNEQFF. The V call is TRBV19, the J call TRBJ2-1, with TRBD2 matching 11 bases. The CDR3 totals 15 residues. Germline-derived CDR1 and CDR2 are LNHDA and SQIVND (reference sequence). With V trimmed by 8 bases and J by 6 bases, 9 bases remained unmatched.

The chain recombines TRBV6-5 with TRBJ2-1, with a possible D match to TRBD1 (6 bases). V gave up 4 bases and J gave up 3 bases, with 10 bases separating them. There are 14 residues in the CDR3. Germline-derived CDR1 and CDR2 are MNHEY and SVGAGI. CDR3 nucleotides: TGTGCCAGCAGTTCAGGGGATCTCTACAATGAGCAGTTCTTC. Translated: CASSSGDLYNEQFF.

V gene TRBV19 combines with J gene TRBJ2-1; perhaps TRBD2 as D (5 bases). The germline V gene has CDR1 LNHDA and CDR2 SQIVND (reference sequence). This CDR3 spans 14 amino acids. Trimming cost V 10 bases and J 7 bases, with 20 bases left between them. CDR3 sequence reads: CATAQADPGNEQFF. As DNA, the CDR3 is TGTGCCACTGCCCAGGCGGACCCGGGGAATGAGCAGTTCTTC.

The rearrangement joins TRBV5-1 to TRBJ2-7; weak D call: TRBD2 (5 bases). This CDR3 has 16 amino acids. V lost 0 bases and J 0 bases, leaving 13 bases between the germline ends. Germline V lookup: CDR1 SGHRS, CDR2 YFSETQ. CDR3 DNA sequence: TGCGCCAGCAGCTTGGCCCTGACTACCTACTCCTACGAGCAGTACTTC. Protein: CASSLALTTYSYEQYF.

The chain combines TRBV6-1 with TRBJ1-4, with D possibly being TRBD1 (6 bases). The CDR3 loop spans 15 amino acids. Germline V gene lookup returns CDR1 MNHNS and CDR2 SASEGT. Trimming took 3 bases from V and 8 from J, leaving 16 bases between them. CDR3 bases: TGTGCCAGCAGTGAGTCCGAGACAGGCGGGGAAAAACTGTTTTTT. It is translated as CASSESETGGEKLFF.